The 30 T cell receptor beta chains in this list originate from one sample, sequenced in a study of patients and donors after allogeneic stem cell transplantation. TCRdb re-analysed the RT-PCR reads in MiXCR, keeping a single row per CDR3 protein. The table has about 960,000 distinct CDR3 sequences, about a sixth seen once. The sequencing input was blood, either unsorted or a sorted T cell fraction (not recorded which). The receptor set was obtained from a human donor who was either an allogeneic HSCT recipient or a stem cell or donor lymphocyte infusion donor (not recorded which). It is not recorded whose cells these are; they may come from a transplant donor.

This clonotype was found a few times. The chain recombines TRBV5-1 with TRBJ2-7; 7 bases line up with TRBD2. From germline, CDR1 is SGHRS and CDR2 YFSETQ. The CDR3 runs to 13 residues. Trimming took 4 bases from V and 7 from J; bases not matched to a gene: 8. CDR3 sequence reads: CASSPSREGEQYF. In nucleotides, the CDR3 is TGCGCCAGCAGCCCGTCTAGGGAGGGTGAGCAGTACTTC.

This clonotype has a handful of counts. The rearrangement links TRBV29-1 to TRBJ1-3; D perhaps matches TRBD1 (5 bases). The CDR3 is 12 residues long. Deletions cut 1 base from V and 15 bases from J, with 16 bases between. Germline-derived CDR1 and CDR2 are SQVTM and ANQGSEA. This CDR3 reads CSVEGGAGERYF. DNA for the CDR3: TGCAGCGTTGAAGGCGGGGCTGGGGAAAGATATTTT. The full variable domain, its missing parts supplied by reference TRBV29-1 and TRBJ1-3, is SAVISQKPSRDICQRGTSLTIQCQVDSQVTMMFWYRQQPGQSLTLIATANQGSEATYESGFVIDKFPISRPNLTFSTLTVSNMSPEDSSIYLCSVEGGAGERYFGEGSWLTVV.

The DNA of the CDR3 is TGTGCCAGCAGTTCTTACGGGACAGGGGACAATCAGCCCCAGCATTTT. This gives the protein CASSSYGTGDNQPQHF. V and J are TRBV12-3 or TRBV12-4 and TRBJ1-5, with TRBD1 matching over 10 bases. V gave up 4 bases and J gave up 3 bases; unmatched junction bases: 6. The CDR3 length is 16 residues.

The J gene is TRBJ1-1, the V gene TRBV12-3 or TRBV12-4; D ambiguous. The germline V and J ends were trimmed by 1 base and 9 bases, with 18 bases remaining between them. The CDR3 is 15 residues long. CDR3 region: CASSLGVGLLSQAFF. In DNA, the CDR3 is TGTGCCAGCAGTTTAGGTGTAGGACTTCTTTCACAAGCTTTCTTT.

This clonotype was found a few times. The chain joins TRBV12-3 or TRBV12-4 to TRBJ2-3; 14 bases agree with TRBD2. After removal of 4 bases from V and 2 bases from J, the junction contained 2 bases not matched to a gene. The CDR3 extends over 16 amino acids. Here the CDR3 reads CASSWTSGRSTDTQYF. In DNA, the CDR3 is TGTGCCAGCAGTTGGACTAGCGGGAGGTCCACAGATACGCAGTATTTT.

The genes are TRBV5-1 and TRBJ2-1, with 10 positions matching TRBD1. The germline gives CDR1 SGHRS, CDR2 YFSETQ. This CDR3 comprises 16 residues. The J segment lost 8 bases and the V segment lost 1 base, leaving 9 bases of the junction unmatched. In nucleotides, the CDR3 is TGCGCCAGCAGCTTGCCTCGGGACAGGGGCCCCCATGAGCAGTTCTTC. This sequence encodes CASSLPRDRGPHEQFF.

CDR3 loop: CASSVEPSGGLGPTDTQYF. CDR3 bases: TGCGCCAGCAGCGTAGAACCTAGCGGGGGTCTTGGCCCCACAGATACGCAGTATTTT. This chain links TRBV5-1 with TRBJ2-3; 10 bases are shared with TRBD2. Germline CDR1 is SGHRS and CDR2 is YFSETQ. This CDR3 is built from 19 residues. Trimming cost V 4 bases and J 2 bases; bases outside gene matches: 16.

This chain joins TRBV12-3 or TRBV12-4 and TRBJ2-1; 12 nucleotides line up with TRBD2. With 0 bases clipped from V and 1 base from J, the junction kept 4 bases outside the gene matches. The CDR3 length is 18 residues. CDR3 coding DNA: TGTGCCAGCAGTTTAGCGCGGCTAGCGGGAGGGTCCTACAATGAGCAGTTCTTC. Protein sequence: CASSLARLAGGSYNEQFF.

This clonotype was counted a few times. The chain is built from TRBV2 and TRBJ2-3; no clear D. V lost 3 bases and J 3 bases, leaving 7 bases between the germline ends. The germline V gene has CDR1 SNHLY and CDR2 FYNNEI. The CDR3 contains 13 residues. The CDR3 nucleotides read TGTGCCAGCAGTGAGGCCTTAACAGATACGCAGTATTTT. Amino acid sequence: CASSEALTDTQYF.

The chain employs TRBV12-3 or TRBV12-4 and TRBJ2-7, with D tentatively TRBD1 (6 bases). The CDR3 covers 14 residues. V lost 5 bases to trimming and J lost 3 bases, with 14 bases between them. The CDR3 here is CASSIQGSFYEQYF. The CDR3 coding sequence is TGTGCCAGCAGTATTCAGGGGTCTTTCTACGAGCAGTACTTC.

This clonotype was seen more than once but under ten times. The V gene is TRBV6-2 or TRBV6-3, the J gene TRBJ2-1; tentative D call: TRBD2 (7 bases). Between the trimmed V and J ends, which lost 7 bases and 15 bases, there was a span of 25 bases. Germline loops: CDR1 MNHEY, CDR2 SVGEGT. The CDR3 runs to 14 residues. The CDR3 DNA reads as TGTGCCAGCACCCAGGCCTCAAGGGCGGGGGCAGGGTTCTTC. Encoded protein: CASTQASRAGAGFF.

J is TRBJ2-5 and V is TRBV30; 8 bases agree with TRBD2. Germline loops: CDR1 GTSNPN, CDR2 SVGIG (reference sequence). J was trimmed by 4 bases and V by 0 bases; bases with no gene match: 7. The CDR3 runs 15 residues. CDR3 nucleotides: TGTGCCTGGAGTGTACTATCCCGGGAGGGAGAGACCCAGTACTTC. Its translation is CAWSVLSREGETQYF.

This clonotype was picked up many times. The chain employs TRBV4-2 and TRBJ1-3, with unresolved D. Germline values: CDR1 LGHNA, CDR2 YNFKEQ. V lost 0 bases and J 0 bases, leaving 15 bases between the germline ends. The CDR3 consists of 18 residues. For the CDR3, the DNA is TGTGCCAGCAGCCAAGATCTATCGGGCGGTTCCTCTGGAAACACCATATATTTT. It translates to CASSQDLSGGSSGNTIYF.

Many counts were recorded for this clonotype. The chain combines TRBV12-3 or TRBV12-4 with TRBJ2-3, with D possibly TRBD1 on 5 matching bases. Trimming pared 4 bases from V and 4 bases from J, leaving 9 bases between. The CDR3 totals 13 residues. In DNA, the CDR3 is TGTGCCAGCAGTTCATTACAGGCAGATACGCAGTATTTT. Encoded protein: CASSSLQADTQYF.

The chain recombines TRBV20-1 with TRBJ1-1; weak D call: TRBD1 (6 bases). Germline V gene data show CDR1 as DFQATT and CDR2 as SNEGSKA (reference sequence). V lost 6 bases and J 4 bases, leaving 15 bases between the germline ends. This CDR3 comprises 13 residues. In DNA form, the CDR3 reads TGCAGTGCAGGGGGGGGGCGAGGCACTGAAGCTTTCTTT. This translates into CSAGGGRGTEAFF.

V usage is TRBV7-9 and J usage is TRBJ1-1; 7 nucleotides match TRBD1. The V and J ends lost 5 bases and 6 bases, in that order; junction bases with no gene match: 9. The CDR3 runs to 14 residues. Germline CDR1 SEHNR, CDR2 FQNEAQ (reference sequence). The CDR3 region is CASSPTTGVAEAFF. CDR3 in DNA: TGTGCCAGCAGCCCTACCACAGGGGTCGCTGAAGCTTTCTTT.

The J gene is TRBJ2-5, the V gene TRBV20-1; TRBD2 agrees at 12 bases. Germline CDR1 and CDR2: DFQATT and SNEGSKA (reference sequence). V was clipped by 3 bases and J by 5 bases; unmatched bases: 10. This CDR3 has 16 amino acids. CDR3 residues: CSARRTSGNERETQYF. The CDR3 DNA reads TGCAGTGCTAGGAGGACTAGCGGGAATGAGCGGGAGACCCAGTACTTC.

This clonotype was detected a few times. The chain uses TRBV29-1 and TRBJ2-7; 9 bases map to TRBD2. Germline trimming cut 4 bases from V and 7 bases from J; bases unmatched to any gene: 8. CDR3 length equals 13 residues. Germline V lookup: CDR1 SQVTM, CDR2 ANQGSEA. This chain's CDR3 is CSVGAGGSLEQYF. The CDR3 DNA follows: TGCAGCGTTGGTGCGGGAGGGTCCTTAGAGCAGTACTTC.

This clonotype has just a few counts. The chain has TRBV6-2 or TRBV6-3 and TRBJ2-5, with 8 bases that match TRBD2. CDR3 length equals 15 residues. Germline V gene lookup returns CDR1 MNHEY and CDR2 SVGEGT. Trimming at V came to 6 bases and at J to 5 bases, leaving 11 bases not matched to a gene. The CDR3: CASSYSGTRGETQYF. In DNA form, the CDR3 reads TGTGCCAGCAGCTATAGCGGGACTAGGGGGGAGACCCAGTACTTC.

This clonotype was detected once. The gene calls are TRBV6-2 or TRBV6-3 and TRBJ2-6, with a possible D match to TRBD1 (6 bases). Trimming took 6 bases from V and 0 from J, leaving 12 bases between them. The CDR3 covers 16 residues. The V gene's germline CDR1 is MNHEY and CDR2 SVGEGT. DNA of the CDR3: TGTGCCAGCAGACGGGGACACCTCTCTGGGGCCAACGTCCTGACTTTC. It translates to CASRRGHLSGANVLTF.

The CDR3 loop reads CSVEHGTSGSPDTQYF. The CDR3 DNA reads as TGCAGCGTTGAACATGGGACTAGCGGGAGCCCAGATACGCAGTATTTT. V gene TRBV29-1 combines with J gene TRBJ2-3; 14 positions agree with TRBD2. The CDR3 extends over 16 amino acids. V shed 2 bases, J shed 4 bases, and the junction held 5 bases outside the gene matches. The germline gives CDR1 SQVTM, CDR2 ANQGSEA.

The chain employs TRBV3-1 and TRBJ2-1, with 11 nucleotides matching TRBD2. J gave up 9 bases and V 3 bases, and 10 bases lay outside the gene matches. The germline V gene encodes CDR1 LGHDT and CDR2 YNNKEL (reference sequence). The CDR3 runs to 16 residues. The CDR3 bases are TGTGCCAGCAGCCATGTTAGCGGGGGGGCCGTTGGTGAGCAGTTCTTC. Amino acids: CASSHVSGGAVGEQFF.

In this sample, this clonotype turned up a few times. V usage is TRBV4-1 and J usage is TRBJ1-1; the D gene is possibly TRBD1 (5 bases). The ends were cut back, 1 base at V and 3 bases at J, with 12 bases in the middle. Germline CDR1 and CDR2: MGHRA and YSYEKL. This CDR3 comprises 15 residues. CDR3 protein: CASSQVSGLDTEAFF. CDR3 in DNA: TGCGCCAGCAGCCAAGTATCAGGGTTGGACACTGAAGCTTTCTTT.

The chain is built from TRBV13 and TRBJ2-2, with 9 bases that match TRBD1. The J segment lost 4 bases and the V segment lost 8 bases, leaving 2 bases of the junction unmatched. The V gene's germline CDR1 is PRHDT and CDR2 FYEKMQ (reference sequence). This CDR3 region has 13 residues. The CDR3 sequence: CASGTGFTGELFF. DNA for the CDR3: TGTGCCAGCGGGACAGGGTTCACCGGGGAGCTGTTTTTT.

Only a few counts were recorded for this clonotype. The chain couples TRBV6-1 to TRBJ1-1; D unresolved. The CDR3 covers 12 residues. CDR1 MNHNS and CDR2 SASEGT come from the germline V gene. V was trimmed by 4 bases and J by 7 bases, leaving 10 bases between them. CDR3: CASSVADLEAFF. The DNA for the CDR3 is TGTGCCAGCAGTGTGGCAGACCTTGAAGCTTTCTTT.

The sample holds a few counts of this clonotype. The gene calls are TRBV7-8 and TRBJ2-7, with a possible D match to TRBD1 (5 bases). The germline V gene encodes CDR1 SGHVS and CDR2 FQNEAQ. Trimming took off 5 bases at V and 3 bases at J, with 8 bases between the two ends. The CDR3 is 12 amino acids. The CDR3 region has the DNA TGTGCCAGCAGCCACCAGGGCTACGAGCAGTACTTC. Its protein is CASSHQGYEQYF.

This chain uses TRBV6-6 with TRBJ2-7, with D hard to call. The germline V and J ends were trimmed by 5 bases and 7 bases, with 12 bases remaining between them. The CDR3 loop spans 12 amino acids. From germline, CDR1 is MNHNY and CDR2 SVGAGI (reference sequence). Here the CDR3 reads CASSQPQSEQYF. The CDR3 DNA follows: TGTGCCAGCAGTCAACCTCAGTCGGAGCAGTACTTC.

As for this clonotype: Sequence at one end of the junction differs from germline and may be a read error. The V gene is TRBV6-1, the J gene TRBJ2-1; D is undetermined. CDR1 MNHNS and CDR2 SASEGT come from the germline V gene. This CDR3 spans 14 amino acids. CDR3 region: CASRTRLSNNKQFF. CDR3 DNA sequence: TGTGCCAGCAGAACTCGTTTGAGTAACAATAAGCAGTTCTTC.

Only a few counts were recorded for this clonotype. The rearrangement joins TRBV4-2 to TRBJ1-6; D is unclear. The length of the CDR3 is 13 residues. Germline loops: CDR1 LGHNA, CDR2 YNFKEQ. The V end was cut by 0 bases, the J end by 10 bases, with 7 bases between. The CDR3: CASSQERGSPLHF. CDR3 sequence (DNA): TGTGCCAGCAGCCAAGAGCGCGGATCACCCCTCCACTTT.

This clonotype was observed a few times. The rearrangement links TRBV7-9 to TRBJ2-7, with D unresolved. Trimming took 6 bases from V and 2 from J, leaving 14 bases between them. CDR3 length equals 14 residues. From germline, CDR1 is SEHNR and CDR2 FQNEAQ (reference sequence). CDR3 DNA: TGTGCCAGCAGAAACGGCCTTCCCCCCTACGAGCAGTACTTC. Its protein is CASRNGLPPYEQYF.